This TCR beta chain is drawn from a study of cytomegalovirus exposure and HLA in healthy donors. Study-wide results and limits: Listed as cytomegalovirus-associated were over 150 TCR beta chains.

This clone was detected once. Its antigen is unknown. Amplification used 60 Vbeta primers and 13 Jbeta primers. The repertoire was sequenced with immunoSEQ multiplex PCR; TCRdb's copy has only in-frame clones and lacks some. Of roughly 130,000 clones in the sample, about 85% were seen once. This sequence originates from a boy younger than 18 in good health and CMV-seronegative. The sample comprised PBMCs.

For the CDR3, the DNA is TGTGCCAGTAGTATATACGGGAGTGGCCACAATGAGCAGTTCTTC. It yields the protein CASSIYGSGHNEQFF. The chain couples TRBV19 to TRBJ2-1; weak D call: TRBD2 (6 bases). V was pared by 2 bases and J by 5 bases, with 13 bases between. CDR1 and CDR2 (germline): LNHDA, SQIVND (reference sequence). The CDR3 length is 15 residues.